The clone carrying this T cell receptor (beta chain) was counted once. This entry is derived from a study of blood T cell repertoires in COVID-19. Overall study: T cells, B-cell-depleted T cells, or PBMCs provided the cDNA or gDNA that served as material.

A Seattle source enrolled patients during active infection and followed them longitudinally. The germline V gene has CDR1 KGHSH and CDR2 LQKENI. V lost 3 bases and J 7 bases, leaving 16 bases between the germline ends. The length of the CDR3 is 15 residues. Per the original data handling: Nucleated cell counts were estimated from reference gene primer amplification. The table came from immunoSEQ multiplex PCR; TCRdb's copy has only in-frame clones and leaves some out. V, J and clone size were drawn from that table, and D and trimming were deduced from the DNA. The top ten hold less than 3% of the sample, which has over 200,000 clones, about 90% seen once.

The chain employs TRBV18 and TRBJ2-1; perhaps TRBD1 as D (6 bases). The sequence was obtained from a man aged 25 to 40 with COVID-19, enrolled during active disease. The sample was peripheral blood. CDR3 nucleotide sequence: TGTGCCAGCTCACCTCTCTTAACAGGGCAAAATGAGCAGTTCTTC. As protein: CASSPLLTGQNEQFF.